Following are 10 T cell receptor beta chains from one sample sequenced in a study of cytotoxic CD8 clonotypes in ibrutinib-treated CLL. The data were produced by immunoSEQ multiplex PCR, yet TCRdb's version contains in-frame clones alone and is incomplete. Here the sample spans fewer than 35,000 clones, roughly 57% being singletons. Material: PBMCs, obtained before ibrutinib treatment. Receptor source: a human donor with chronic lymphocytic leukemia.

The chain recombines TRBV21-1 with TRBJ2-7; TRBD2 reflects the table's D call only, with no check against the DNA. TRBV21-1 is marked as a pseudogene. The CDR3 covers 17 residues. The CDR3 spells CASSRKDTGPKAGEQYF. CDR3 coding DNA: TGTGCCAGCAGCCGTAAGGACACCGGGCCGAAGGCGGGGGAGCAGTACTTC.

This clone was observed a handful of times. The V and J genes are TRBV5-8 and TRBJ1-6; D is unresolved. Germline V gene lookup returns CDR1 SGHTS and CDR2 YDEGEE. V was trimmed by 5 bases and J by 2 bases, leaving 5 bases between them. The CDR3 loop spans 13 amino acids. The CDR3 sequence is CASRFTYNSPLHF. As DNA, the CDR3 is TGTGCCAGCAGGTTCACCTATAATTCACCCCTCCACTTT.

This clone was counted a single time. The rearrangement uses TRBV6-5 and TRBJ1-2; TRBD1 agrees at 12 bases. J was trimmed by 2 bases and V by 5 bases; bases with no gene match: 3. The V gene's germline CDR1 is MNHEY and CDR2 SVGAGI. CDR3 length equals 15 residues. CDR3 amino acids: CASSKGTGGNYGYTF. The CDR3 coding sequence is TGTGCCAGCAGTAAAGGGACAGGGGGCAACTATGGCTACACCTTC.

This clone appeared once. V and J are TRBV5-6 and TRBJ2-5; TRBD2 matches at 12 bases. Germline V lookup: CDR1 SGHDT, CDR2 YYEEEE. This CDR3 has 16 amino acids. The junction had 4 bases not matched to a gene; V was cut back by 0 bases and J by 4 bases. CDR3 loop: CASSLALAGGVETQYF. DNA of the CDR3: TGTGCCAGCAGCTTGGCCCTAGCGGGAGGGGTAGAGACCCAGTACTTC. The full variable domain, its missing parts supplied by reference TRBV5-6 and TRBJ2-5, is DAGVTQSPTHLIKTRGQQVTLRCSPKSGHDTVSWYQQALGQGPQFIFQYYEEEERQRGNFPDRFSGHQFPNYSSELNVNALLLGDSALYLCASSLALAGGVETQYFGPGTRLLVL.

This clone was detected once. The chain links TRBV28 to TRBJ2-7; maybe TRBD2 (5 bases). The CDR3 contains 15 residues. V was cut by 6 bases and J by 6 bases, with 21 bases left in between. Germline assignment: CDR1 MDHEN and CDR2 SYDVKM. CDR3 protein: CASSYGSFGVGEQYF. In nucleotides, the CDR3 is TGTGCCAGCAGCTATGGGTCCTTCGGGGTCGGCGAGCAGTACTTC.

The chain employs TRBV25-1 and TRBJ2-1, with D unclear. V was cut by 0 bases and J by 8 bases, with 2 bases left in between. CDR1 and CDR2 from the germline V gene are MGHDK and SYGVNS. This CDR3 spans 11 amino acids. In DNA form, the CDR3 reads TGTGCCAGCAGTGAATACGATGAGCAGTTCTTC. It specifies CASSEYDEQFF.

This clone was seen only once. The V call is TRBV6-5, the J call TRBJ1-1; D is possibly TRBD1 (5 bases). V lost 7 bases and J lost 4, with 16 bases in between. Germline lookup yields CDR1 MNHEY and CDR2 SVGAGI. This CDR3 is 14 amino acids long. The CDR3 bases are TGTGCCAGCAAAAACGGAGGGACGGGCACTGAAGCTTTCTTT. Translating gives CASKNGGTGTEAFF.

CDR3 in DNA: TGCAGCGTTGGGGGGGCTGGCTATGGCTACACCTTC. It specifies CSVGGAGYGYTF. The chain recombines TRBV29-1 with TRBJ1-2, with D possibly being TRBD1 (6 bases). The CDR3 has 12 amino acids. Per the germline V gene, CDR1 is SQVTM and CDR2 is ANQGSEA. V was trimmed by 4 bases and J by 4 bases, leaving 10 bases between them. Using reference TRBV29-1 and TRBJ1-2 for the parts outside the CDR3, the full variable domain is SAVISQKPSRDICQRGTSLTIQCQVDSQVTMMFWYRQQPGQSLTLIATANQGSEATYESGFVIDKFPISRPNLTFSTLTVSNMSPEDSSIYLCSVGGAGYGYTFGSGTRLTVV.

The chain combines TRBV5-1 with TRBJ1-1; D unresolved. V gave up 4 bases and J gave up 0 bases, with 7 bases separating them. The CDR3 consists of 13 residues. Germline CDR1 and CDR2: SGHRS and YFSETQ. The CDR3 here is CASSVTVNTEAFF. The CDR3 DNA reads as TGCGCCAGCAGCGTCACAGTGAACACTGAAGCTTTCTTT. Full variable domain (outside the CDR3, taken from reference TRBV5-1 and TRBJ1-1): KAGVTQTPRYLIKTRGQQVTLSCSPISGHRSVSWYQQTPGQGLQFLFEYFSETQRNKGNFPGRFSGRQFSNSRSEMNVSTLELGDSALYLCASSVTVNTEAFFGQGTRLTVV.

This chain connects TRBV6-5 to TRBJ2-7, with no clear D. Germline-derived CDR1 and CDR2 are MNHEY and SVGAGI. Between the trimmed V and J ends, which lost 0 bases and 6 bases, there was a span of 9 bases. The CDR3 is made up of 13 amino acids. The CDR3 protein is CASSYSPSFEQYF. The CDR3 nucleotides read TGTGCCAGCAGTTACTCCCCGTCATTCGAGCAGTACTTC.